This T cell receptor (beta chain) was sequenced for a study of beta chain features in type 1 diabetes. Background on the study: Sorted cells examined across all samples numbered 107,917,701.

Study-wide results and limits: For Type 1 diabetes patients, all four CD4+ subsets carried TCRB CDR3s that were moderately but significantly shorter. Within the patient group, naive, central memory and Treg TCRB repertoires appeared more similar to each other than within healthy donors.

In its sample, this clone was seen a few times. The antigen is not known. CDR3 size: 16 residues. Trimming removed 7 bases from V and 1 base from J, with 17 bases in between. Germline V gene sequence: CDR1 LGHNA, CDR2 YSLEER. The investigators reverse transcribed all of the isolated RNA, so they sequenced expressed TCRB transcripts. Clones were sequenced by immunoSEQ multiplex PCR, and TCRdb holds only the in-frame ones, with some missing. Among under 950,000 clones listed, about a sixth were seen once. The gene calls are TRBV4-3 and TRBJ2-1; unclear D gene. Sequencing input: naive CD4+ T cells from blood. The clonotype comes from a woman younger than 30 in good health. CDR3: CASTLHRWVSYNEQFF. The CDR3, as DNA: TGCGCCAGCACCCTGCATCGTTGGGTGTCCTACAATGAGCAGTTCTTC.